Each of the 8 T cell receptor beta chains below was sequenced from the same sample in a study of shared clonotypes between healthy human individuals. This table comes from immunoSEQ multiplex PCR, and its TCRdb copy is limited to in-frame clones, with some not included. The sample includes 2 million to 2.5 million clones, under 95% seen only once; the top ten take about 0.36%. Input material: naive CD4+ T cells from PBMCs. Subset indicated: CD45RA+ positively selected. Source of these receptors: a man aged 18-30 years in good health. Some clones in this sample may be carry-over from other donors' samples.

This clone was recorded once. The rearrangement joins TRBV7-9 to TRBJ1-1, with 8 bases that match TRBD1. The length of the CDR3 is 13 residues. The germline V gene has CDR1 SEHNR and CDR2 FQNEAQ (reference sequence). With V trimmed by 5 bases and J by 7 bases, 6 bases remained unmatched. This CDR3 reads CASSQTGGNEAFF. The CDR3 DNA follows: TGTGCCAGCAGCCAAACAGGGGGGAATGAAGCTTTCTTT.

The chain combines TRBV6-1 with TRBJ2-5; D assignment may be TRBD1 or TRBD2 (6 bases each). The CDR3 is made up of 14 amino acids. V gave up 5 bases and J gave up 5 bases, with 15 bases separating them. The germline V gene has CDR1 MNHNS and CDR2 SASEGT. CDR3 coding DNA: TGTGCCAGCAGTCATGGGGGGCCTGGGGAGACCCAGTACTTC. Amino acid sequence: CASSHGGPGETQYF.

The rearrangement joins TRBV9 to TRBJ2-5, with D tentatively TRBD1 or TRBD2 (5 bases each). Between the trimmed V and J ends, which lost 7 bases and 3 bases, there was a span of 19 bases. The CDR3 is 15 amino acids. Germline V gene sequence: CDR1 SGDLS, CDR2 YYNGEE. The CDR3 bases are TGTGCCAGCGCCTACGGGACCGCTGGAGAAGAGACCCAGTACTTC. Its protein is CASAYGTAGEETQYF.

CDR3 sequence reads: CASSLWGQPTDTQYF. The CDR3 bases are TGTGCCAGCAGCTTATGGGGACAGCCGACAGATACGCAGTATTTT. The chain uses TRBV7-3 and TRBJ2-3; 7 nucleotides match TRBD1. The junction had 5 bases not matched to a gene; V was cut back by 2 bases and J by 3 bases. Germline CDR1 and CDR2: SGHTA and FQGTGA. The CDR3 sequence is 15 residues long.

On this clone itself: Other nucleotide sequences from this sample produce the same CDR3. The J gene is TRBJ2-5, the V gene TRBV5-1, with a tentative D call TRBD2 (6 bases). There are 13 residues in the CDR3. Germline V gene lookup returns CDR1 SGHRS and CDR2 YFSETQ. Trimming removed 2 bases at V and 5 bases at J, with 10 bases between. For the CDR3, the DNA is TGCGCCAGCAGCTTCGGGGCGGGGGAGACCCAGTACTTC. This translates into CASSFGAGETQYF.

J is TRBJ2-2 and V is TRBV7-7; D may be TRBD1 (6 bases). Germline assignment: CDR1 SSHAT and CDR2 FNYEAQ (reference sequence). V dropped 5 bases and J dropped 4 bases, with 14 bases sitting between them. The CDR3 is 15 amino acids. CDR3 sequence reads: CASSSPGAGTGELFF. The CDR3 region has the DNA TGTGCCAGCAGCAGCCCAGGGGCGGGCACCGGGGAGCTGTTTTTT.

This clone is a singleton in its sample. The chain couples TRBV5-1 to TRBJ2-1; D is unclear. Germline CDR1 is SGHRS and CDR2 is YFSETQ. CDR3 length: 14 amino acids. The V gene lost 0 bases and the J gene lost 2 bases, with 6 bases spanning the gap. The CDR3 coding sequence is TGCGCCAGCAGCTTGGACGCGGCCTACAATGAGCAGTTCTTC. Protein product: CASSLDAAYNEQFF.

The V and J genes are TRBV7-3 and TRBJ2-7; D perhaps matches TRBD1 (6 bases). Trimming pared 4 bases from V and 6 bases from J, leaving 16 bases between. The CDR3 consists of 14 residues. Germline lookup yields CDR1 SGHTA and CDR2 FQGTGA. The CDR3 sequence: CASSSDRWESEQYF. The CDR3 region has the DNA TGTGCCAGCAGCTCAGACAGGTGGGAATCCGAGCAGTACTTC.